Below, one T cell receptor (beta chain) is given with its context. No antigen is known for it. Base qualities are not provided; no much larger clone lies one nucleotide away. These data are taken from a study of response to subunit inactivated influenza vaccine (dated by TCRdb to 2016 to 2019). Looking at the study overall: Deep quantitative profiling of the T cell receptor repertoire was used in the study to follow responses to a trivalent subunit inactivated influenza vaccine. Study-wide conclusions, independent of this receptor: According to the authors, only a limited number of new T cells may be recruited by each seasonal influenza vaccination.

Receptors were amplified or captured by RT-PCR. The sequencing machine was an Illumina HiSeq 2500. The public reads were reanalyzed by TCRdb: fastp trimming at Q25, MiXCR alignment, in-frame beta chains only. Each record represents a unique CDR3 protein, reported with the most common genes and DNA among its rows. The sample table shows around 850,000 distinct CDR3 sequences, and about 18% are seen once. Together, the top ten hold under 13% of the sample. The CDR3, cysteine through phenylalanine, is 16 amino acids long. The retained sequence is limited to the CDR3, 48 bases, with the frame set at the first base. The junction shows trimming of 3 bases on V and 6 bases on J, and the gene matches do not reach 6 bases of it. CDR1 and CDR2 were assigned from the germline V gene as LGHNA and YNFKEQ.

The sample in question was PBMCs from blood, obtained 5 to 6 days after vaccination. This TCR was recovered from a man aged 50-60 years who received an inactivated influenza vaccine. Donor details come from another sample of the same person, matched by shared clones. The sequence links TRBV4-2 to TRBJ1-4; the junction holds 11 bases that match TRBD1. Here is the DNA: TGTGCCAGCAGCCAGGCTTGGGACAGGGGGGATGAAAAACTGTTTTTT. Its protein reads: CASSQAWDRGDEKLFF.